This is a list of T cell receptor beta chains from one sample in a study of blood T cells in healthy people across ages. TCRdb ran MiXCR on the 5' RACE reads and lists one entry per CDR3 protein. Among about 800,000 distinct CDR3 sequences, 58% were seen once, and the ten largest hold around 20%. Sequencing input: blood. These receptors came from a man aged 25 to 40 in good health. CDR3s include the opening cysteine and the closing phenylalanine or tryptophan. Fields, in order: clone size, V gene, D gene, J gene, CDR3 DNA, CDR3 protein. D genes are given only for firm matches. A clone size is listed for some rows: how often the clone was seen (once, few, many), or a class if it is expanded.

abundance: .; v_gene: TRBV5-6; d_gene: .; j_gene: TRBJ2-7; CDR3nt: TGTGCCAGCAGCTTGCGGGACGGCTTAATCTTGTACTTC; CDR3aa: CASSLRDGLILYF
abundance: few; v_gene: TRBV19; d_gene: TRBD1; j_gene: TRBJ2-1; CDR3nt: TGTGCCAGCATGAAGGACAGGGGATCCTACAATGAGCAGTTCTTC; CDR3aa: CASMKDRGSYNEQFF
abundance: .; v_gene: TRBV12-3/TRBV12-4; d_gene: .; j_gene: TRBJ1-2; CDR3nt: TGTGCCAGCAGTTTAGCGCGGAACAGGGCTCATGGCTACACCTTC; CDR3aa: CASSLARNRAHGYTF
abundance: .; v_gene: TRBV20-1; d_gene: TRBD2; j_gene: TRBJ2-2; CDR3nt: TGCAGTGCTAGAGATACTAGCGGGGGGACCGGGGAGCTGTTTTTT; CDR3aa: CSARDTSGGTGELFF
abundance: .; v_gene: TRBV5-1; d_gene: .; j_gene: TRBJ1-1; CDR3nt: TGCGCCAGCAGCTTGACTCGGGGGCTTTACACTGAAGCTTTCTTT; CDR3aa: CASSLTRGLYTEAFF
abundance: few; v_gene: TRBV20-1; d_gene: TRBD1; j_gene: TRBJ1-5; CDR3nt: TGCAGTGCAGCCGGGACAGGGTTTTTTCAGCCCCAGCATTTT; CDR3aa: CSAAGTGFFQPQHF
abundance: .; v_gene: TRBV10-3; d_gene: .; j_gene: TRBJ2-5; CDR3nt: TGTGCCATCAGTGATGGGGCAGGGCGAGGCCAAGAGACCCAGTACTTC; CDR3aa: CAISDGAGRGQETQYF
abundance: few; v_gene: TRBV10-3; d_gene: .; j_gene: TRBJ1-6; CDR3nt: TGTGCCATCAGTGACGCGGGGAAGGGGAGACCCCTCCACTTT; CDR3aa: CAISDAGKGRPLHF
abundance: .; v_gene: TRBV6-1; d_gene: TRBD1; j_gene: TRBJ2-7; CDR3nt: TGTGCCAGCAATATAAGGACAGGGGACATCTACGAGCAGTACTTC; CDR3aa: CASNIRTGDIYEQYF
abundance: .; v_gene: TRBV5-1; d_gene: .; j_gene: TRBJ2-3; CDR3nt: TGCGCCAGCAGCCCAATCCTCACAGATACGCAGTATTTT; CDR3aa: CASSPILTDTQYF
abundance: once; v_gene: TRBV6-2/TRBV6-3; d_gene: .; j_gene: TRBJ2-6; CDR3nt: TGTGCCAGCAGTCCGGGACAAGTCTTCACGTTGGCCAACGTCCTGACTTTC; CDR3aa: CASSPGQVFTLANVLTF
abundance: .; v_gene: TRBV6-5; d_gene: .; j_gene: TRBJ1-2; CDR3nt: TGTGCCAGCAGTTACGATTCGGACTATGGCTACACCTTC; CDR3aa: CASSYDSDYGYTF
abundance: .; v_gene: TRBV4-3; d_gene: TRBD1; j_gene: TRBJ1-1; CDR3nt: TGCGCCAGCAGCCTGACCGGGACAGGGGACAAGGCTTTCTTT; CDR3aa: CASSLTGTGDKAFF
abundance: few; v_gene: TRBV29-1; d_gene: .; j_gene: TRBJ1-1; CDR3nt: TGCAGCGTTCAGGACACTGAAGCTTTCTTT; CDR3aa: CSVQDTEAFF
abundance: .; v_gene: TRBV20-1; d_gene: TRBD2; j_gene: TRBJ2-1; CDR3nt: TGCAGTGCTAGAGCTCAGACTAGCGGGATGAATGAGCGGTTCTTC; CDR3aa: CSARAQTSGMNERFF
abundance: .; v_gene: TRBV5-1; d_gene: .; j_gene: TRBJ2-3; CDR3nt: TGCGCCAGCAGCCAACAAGGAGGGGAAAGGACAGATACGCAGTATTTT; CDR3aa: CASSQQGGERTDTQYF
abundance: .; v_gene: TRBV21-1; d_gene: .; j_gene: TRBJ2-3; CDR3nt: TGTGCCAGCAGCAAAGATAGAGGACTAGCGGGGGGGCAGGGAGATACGCAGTATTTT; CDR3aa: CASSKDRGLAGGQGDTQYF
abundance: .; v_gene: TRBV7-2; d_gene: .; j_gene: TRBJ1-4; CDR3nt: TGTGCCAGCAGCTTAGCCAGGGGAGTGTTTGAAAAACTGTTTTTT; CDR3aa: CASSLARGVFEKLFF
abundance: .; v_gene: TRBV27; d_gene: TRBD2; j_gene: TRBJ2-3; CDR3nt: TGTGCCAGCAGTTCCTTAGAAACGAGACTAGCGGGAAGGAATACGCAGTATTTT; CDR3aa: CASSSLETRLAGRNTQYF
abundance: .; v_gene: TRBV30; d_gene: .; j_gene: TRBJ1-1; CDR3nt: TGTGCCTGGAGTGTACAAGAGGGGACCAAAACTTTCTTT; CDR3aa: CAWSVQEGTKTFF
abundance: .; v_gene: TRBV20-1; d_gene: TRBD1; j_gene: TRBJ2-3; CDR3nt: TGCAGTGCCATCCGGACAGGGGCAGATACGCAGTATTTT; CDR3aa: CSAIRTGADTQYF
abundance: few; v_gene: TRBV7-6; d_gene: TRBD2; j_gene: TRBJ2-7; CDR3nt: TGTGCCAGCACCAAAAACTGGGGGGGAGACACTTCAGCTCTCGTCGAGCAGTACTTC; CDR3aa: CASTKNWGGDTSALVEQYF
abundance: .; v_gene: TRBV29-1; d_gene: .; j_gene: TRBJ1-1; CDR3nt: TGCAGCGTTGCTGGTCACTGGGAGATGAACACTGAAGCTTTCTTT; CDR3aa: CSVAGHWEMNTEAFF
abundance: .; v_gene: TRBV5-1; d_gene: .; j_gene: TRBJ2-7; CDR3nt: TGCGCCAGCAGCGTTGGAGCTATGCGACAGGGGACAAGCGGGATTCTCAGAGAGCAGTACTTC; CDR3aa: CASSVGAMRQGTSGILREQYF
abundance: .; v_gene: TRBV3-1; d_gene: TRBD1; j_gene: TRBJ2-7; CDR3nt: TGTGCCAGCAGCCCGGGCAGGGGGAGAAGGTACGAGCAGTACTTC; CDR3aa: CASSPGRGRRYEQYF
abundance: .; v_gene: TRBV28; d_gene: .; j_gene: TRBJ1-2; CDR3nt: TGTGCCAGCAGTCGTATGACCCGTGGGGGCTACACCTTC; CDR3aa: CASSRMTRGGYTF
abundance: .; v_gene: TRBV6-1; d_gene: .; j_gene: TRBJ2-7; CDR3nt: TGTGCCCTCCAGAGGGGGTCCTACGAGCAGTACTTC; CDR3aa: CALQRGSYEQYF
abundance: .; v_gene: TRBV11-2; d_gene: .; j_gene: TRBJ2-7; CDR3nt: TGTGCCAGCAGCTTACGAGGCGACCCCAGCTGGGACGAGCAGTACTTC; CDR3aa: CASSLRGDPSWDEQYF
abundance: .; v_gene: TRBV6-5; d_gene: .; j_gene: TRBJ2-7; CDR3nt: TGTGCCAGCAGACGAGTCGGACTTGAGGGTCTCGAGCAGTACTTC; CDR3aa: CASRRVGLEGLEQYF
abundance: .; v_gene: TRBV7-2; d_gene: TRBD2; j_gene: TRBJ2-1; CDR3nt: TGTGCCAGCAGCCCGACTAGCGGGAGACCTGATGAGCAGTTCTTC; CDR3aa: CASSPTSGRPDEQFF
abundance: .; v_gene: TRBV9; d_gene: .; j_gene: TRBJ2-5; CDR3nt: TGTGCCAGCAGCGCACCCTACCAAGAGACCCAGTACTTC; CDR3aa: CASSAPYQETQYF
abundance: few; v_gene: TRBV29-1; d_gene: TRBD2; j_gene: TRBJ2-5; CDR3nt: TGCAGCACTGGGACTAGCGGTATCCAAGAGACCCAGTACTTC; CDR3aa: CSTGTSGIQETQYF